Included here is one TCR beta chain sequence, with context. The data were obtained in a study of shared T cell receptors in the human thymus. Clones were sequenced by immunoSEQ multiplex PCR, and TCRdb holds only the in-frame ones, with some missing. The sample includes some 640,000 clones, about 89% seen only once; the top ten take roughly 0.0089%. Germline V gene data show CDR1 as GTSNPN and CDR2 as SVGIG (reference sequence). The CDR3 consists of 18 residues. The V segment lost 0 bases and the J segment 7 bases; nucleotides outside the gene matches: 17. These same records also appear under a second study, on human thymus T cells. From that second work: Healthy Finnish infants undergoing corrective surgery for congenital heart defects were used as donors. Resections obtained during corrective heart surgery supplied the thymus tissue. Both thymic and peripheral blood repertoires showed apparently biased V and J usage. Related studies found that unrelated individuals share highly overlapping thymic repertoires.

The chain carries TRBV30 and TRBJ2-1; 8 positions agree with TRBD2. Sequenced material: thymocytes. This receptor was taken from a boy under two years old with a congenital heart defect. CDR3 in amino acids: CAWSVLGSGLVHRNEQFF. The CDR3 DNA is TGTGCCTGGAGTGTACTTGGGTCGGGACTAGTCCATCGGAATGAGCAGTTCTTC.